Listed below are T cell receptor beta chains from one sample, sequenced in a study of shared clonotypes between healthy human individuals. Profiled with immunoSEQ multiplex PCR; TCRdb holds only in-frame clones, not every one. The table lists roughly 2.2 million clones, approximately 95% of them singletons. The specimen was naive CD4+ T cells from PBMCs. The receptors shown here come from a man aged 18 to 29 in good health. Some clones in this sample may be carry-over from other donors' samples. CDR3s include the opening cysteine and the closing phenylalanine or tryptophan. A D gene is named only where the DNA matches it firmly. Some rows have no size entry. The others give once, few or many, or a class for an expanded clone.

V gene,clone size,D gene,J gene,CDR3 protein,CDR3 DNA
TRBV5-1,.,.,TRBJ1-1,CASSLDGVRMNTEAFF,TGCGCCAGCAGCTTGGACGGTGTCCGGATGAACACTGAAGCTTTCTTT
TRBV7-9,.,.,TRBJ2-7,CASSLAGDSSEEYF,TGTGCCAGCAGCCTGGCAGGGGACTCTTCGGAGGAGTACTTC
TRBV9,.,.,TRBJ1-2,CASSVGQGAGYTF,TGTGCCAGCAGCGTAGGTCAGGGAGCTGGCTACACCTTC
TRBV28,.,TRBD1,TRBJ2-1,CASSPPKGAGGNEQFF,TGTGCCAGCAGTCCCCCCAAGGGGGCAGGAGGAAATGAGCAGTTCTTC
TRBV6-5,.,.,TRBJ2-5,CASSYRTAGRQETQYF,TGTGCCAGCAGTTACAGGACGGCGGGACGGCAAGAGACCCAGTACTTC
TRBV10-3,.,.,TRBJ1-2,CAISETARNVYGYTF,TGTGCCATCAGTGAAACGGCTCGAAACGTTTATGGCTACACCTTC
TRBV6-6,.,.,TRBJ2-1,CASSYSTGGEQFF,TGTGCCAGCAGTTACTCGACGGGCGGTGAGCAGTTCTTC
TRBV18,.,.,TRBJ2-7,CASSPDTPHEQYF,TGTGCCAGCTCCCCGGACACCCCGCACGAGCAGTACTTC
TRBV7-2,once,TRBD2,TRBJ2-3,CASSLFVAGDTDTQYF,TGTGCCAGCAGCTTATTTGTAGCGGGAGACACAGATACGCAGTATTTT
TRBV18,.,.,TRBJ2-5,CASSPGGSETQYF,TGTGCCAGCTCACCAGGTGGGTCGGAGACCCAGTACTTC
TRBV6-1,once,.,TRBJ1-2,CATLKGGNYGYTF,TGTGCCACCCTTAAGGGGGGCAACTATGGCTACACCTTC
TRBV28,.,.,TRBJ2-2,CASSLDGSGELFF,TGTGCCAGCAGTTTAGACGGGTCCGGGGAGCTGTTTTTT
TRBV7-2,.,TRBD1,TRBJ1-3,CASSSQGQRSGNTIYF,TGTGCCAGCAGCTCACAGGGGCAACGCTCTGGAAACACCATATATTTT
TRBV19,.,.,TRBJ2-2,CASRRGDGTANTGELFF,TGTGCCAGTAGACGAGGGGACGGGACCGCGAACACCGGGGAGCTGTTTTTT
TRBV18,once,.,TRBJ2-5,CASSPNFGVETQYF,TGTGCCAGCTCACCCAACTTCGGGGTGGAGACCCAGTACTTC
TRBV4-1,few,.,TRBJ1-3,CASSQVWGPGNTIYF,TGCGCCAGCAGCCAAGTATGGGGGCCTGGAAACACCATATATTTT
TRBV13,once,.,TRBJ2-1,CASSLGLASYNEQFF,TGTGCCAGCAGCTTAGGACTAGCCTCCTACAATGAGCAGTTCTTC
TRBV27,once,.,TRBJ1-5,CASSLLGAERPQHF,TGTGCCAGCAGTTTGTTGGGGGCGGAGAGGCCCCAGCATTTT